This passage covers 26 T cell receptor beta chains from one sample sequenced in a study of T cell clones after liver transplantation. The method was immunoSEQ multiplex PCR; TCRdb's version includes in-frame clones alone and lacks a portion of them. The sample shows 95,000 to 110,000 clones, roughly four fifths of them seen only once. The sample was CD4+ T cells from blood, taken before liver transplant. The receptors shown here come from a human donor who received a liver transplant.

The chain couples TRBV6-4 to TRBJ1-1; the match to TRBD1 covers 7 bases. V gave up 6 bases and J gave up 7 bases; unmatched junction bases: 11. CDR1 and CDR2 from the germline V gene are MRHNA and SNTAGT. This CDR3 comprises 14 residues. The CDR3 DNA sequence: TGTGCCAGCAGCGCAGCCGAGGGGGCTGGTGAAGCTTTCTTT. Protein sequence: CASSAAEGAGEAFF.

V usage is TRBV30 and J usage is TRBJ2-7, with TRBD2 matching 15 bases. Per germline, CDR1 GTSNPN and CDR2 SVGIG (reference sequence). The ends lost 5 bases at V and 3 bases at J; junction bases unmatched: 5. The CDR3 has 15 amino acids. CDR3 protein: CAWAGLAGGGYEQYF. CDR3 bases: TGTGCCTGGGCGGGACTAGCGGGAGGTGGCTACGAGCAGTACTTC.

This clone has more than one count but fewer than ten. This rearrangement joins TRBV14 to TRBJ2-1; D is unclear. CDR3 length: 12 amino acids. The germline V and J ends were trimmed by 0 bases and 7 bases, with 4 bases remaining between them. Germline V gives CDR1 SGHDN, CDR2 FVKESK. The CDR3 nucleotides read TGTGCCAGCAGCCAAGATTTTAATGAGCAGTTCTTC. This codes for CASSQDFNEQFF. The full variable domain, in which reference TRBV14 and TRBJ2-1 provide the parts outside the CDR3, is EAGVTQFPSHSVIEKGQTVTLRCDPISGHDNLYWYRRVMGKEIKFLLHFVKESKQDESGMPNNRFLAERTGGTYSTLKVQPAELEDSGVYFCASSQDFNEQFFGPGTRLTVL.

The table lists this clone with a count of one. The chain has TRBV10-3 and TRBJ2-5; 10 positions agree with TRBD2. V shed 8 bases, J shed 3 bases, and the junction held 6 bases outside the gene matches. The CDR3 contains 14 residues. Germline V gene lookup returns CDR1 ENHRY and CDR2 SYGVKD. For the CDR3, the DNA is TGTGCCATCCGAGCGGGGGGGTTGGAAGAGACCCAGTACTTC. It yields the protein CAIRAGGLEETQYF.

V and J are TRBV19 and TRBJ1-4; D uncertain. The CDR3 runs to 16 residues. V gave up 3 bases and J gave up 0 bases, with 11 bases separating them. CDR1 and CDR2 (germline): LNHDA, SQIVND (reference sequence). The CDR3 here is CASSMRAVATNEKLFF. Written as DNA, the CDR3 is TGTGCCAGTAGTATGCGGGCAGTTGCAACTAATGAAAAACTGTTTTTT.

The V call is TRBV6-5, the J call TRBJ2-7; a possible D gene is TRBD2 (6 bases). Germline values: CDR1 MNHEY, CDR2 SVGAGI. The CDR3 has 13 amino acids. Between the trimmed V and J ends, which lost 5 bases and 5 bases, there was a span of 13 bases. This CDR3 is CASSLVPGDEQYF. As DNA, the CDR3 is TGTGCCAGCAGTCTAGTTCCGGGGGACGAGCAGTACTTC.

V gene TRBV28 combines with J gene TRBJ1-1, with unresolved D. This CDR3 has 12 amino acids. Germline V gives CDR1 MDHEN, CDR2 SYDVKM. Trimming left V 3 bases short and J 6 bases short, with 8 bases between. CDR3 protein: CASSFAGSEAFF. CDR3 DNA sequence: TGTGCCAGCAGTTTTGCAGGATCTGAAGCTTTCTTT.

In nucleotides, the CDR3 is TGTGCCAGCAGCCTTAGTAGGGGCACTGAAGCTTTCTTT. Translated: CASSLSRGTEAFF. This chain connects TRBV14 to TRBJ1-1; possible D gene TRBD1, 5 bases. Germline CDR1 and CDR2: SGHDN and FVKESK. This CDR3 comprises 13 residues. V was shortened by 4 bases and J by 4 bases, with 10 bases between the two germline ends.

In this sample, this clone turned up once. J is TRBJ1-2 and V is TRBV6-5; D unclear. This CDR3 spans 14 amino acids. Germline V gives CDR1 MNHEY, CDR2 SVGAGI. V gave up 7 bases and J gave up 0 bases, with 12 bases separating them. DNA for the CDR3: TGTGCCAGCACTCAGACGGGGTCTAACTATGGCTACACCTTC. Translated, it gives CASTQTGSNYGYTF.

J is TRBJ1-2 and V is TRBV27; D is uncertain. The V and J ends lost 6 bases and 1 base respectively, with 12 bases between them. The CDR3 spans 14 residues. Germline CDR1 reads MNHEY; CDR2 reads SMNVEV (reference sequence). The CDR3: CASSADGLNYGYTF. In DNA, the CDR3 is TGTGCCAGCAGCGCGGACGGCCTTAACTATGGCTACACCTTC.

V and J are TRBV18 and TRBJ2-5, with 12 nucleotides matching TRBD2. The ends lost 5 bases at V and 4 bases at J; junction bases unmatched: 5. The V gene's germline CDR1 is KGHSH and CDR2 LQKENI. The CDR3 has 15 residues. The CDR3 protein is CASSSGLAGGETQYF. The CDR3 DNA reads as TGTGCCAGCTCATCGGGACTAGCGGGCGGAGAGACCCAGTACTTC.

This rearrangement joins TRBV18 to TRBJ2-1; 9 bases line up with TRBD1. J was trimmed by 4 bases and V by 7 bases; bases with no gene match: 5. Germline V lookup: CDR1 KGHSH, CDR2 LQKENI. The CDR3 has 14 residues. The CDR3 region has the DNA TGTGCCAGCTTGGGACAGGGCGGGTACAATGAGCAGTTCTTC. Protein sequence: CASLGQGGYNEQFF.

The chain has TRBV19 and TRBJ2-5, with D hard to call. The germline V and J ends were trimmed by 4 bases and 5 bases, with 17 bases remaining between them. Germline V CDR1 and CDR2: LNHDA, SQIVND (reference sequence). The CDR3 spans 15 residues. The CDR3 DNA is TGTGCCAGTAGTAGGGGTGACGGAGCGAGGGAGACCCAGTACTTC. It is translated as CASSRGDGARETQYF.

This chain joins TRBV29-1 and TRBJ2-2, with TRBD2 matching 8 bases. After removal of 7 bases from V and 4 bases from J, the junction contained 14 bases not matched to a gene. The CDR3 extends over 16 amino acids. Looked up from germline, CDR1 is SQVTM and CDR2 is ANQGSEA. Here the CDR3 reads CSAGVAGRASTGELFF. The DNA for the CDR3 is TGCAGCGCGGGGGTAGCGGGGAGGGCAAGCACCGGGGAGCTGTTTTTT.

The rearrangement uses TRBV14 and TRBJ2-5; a weak D match, TRBD1 (6 bases). V lost 3 bases and J lost 5, with 13 bases in between. Germline CDR1 and CDR2: SGHDN and FVKESK. The CDR3 loop spans 14 amino acids. The CDR3 DNA is TGTGCCAGCAGCCAGCAGGGGCATCGGGAGACCCAGTACTTC. It is translated as CASSQQGHRETQYF.

V is TRBV2 and J is TRBJ1-1, with TRBD1 matching 8 bases. Germline lookup yields CDR1 SNHLY and CDR2 FYNNEI. V lost 5 bases, J lost 7 bases, and 3 bases stayed unmatched. The CDR3 runs to 12 residues. For the CDR3, the DNA is TGTGCCAGCAGTCGGACAGGGAATGAAGCTTTCTTT. Residues: CASSRTGNEAFF.

This rearrangement joins TRBV5-8 to TRBJ2-7; 8 nucleotides align to TRBD1. Germline assignment: CDR1 SGHTS and CDR2 YDEGEE. The V segment lost 4 bases and the J segment 1 base; nucleotides outside the gene matches: 16. The CDR3 totals 18 residues. This chain's CDR3 is CASSGSRDRPLTSYEQYF. Here the CDR3 DNA reads TGTGCCAGCAGCGGCTCCCGGGACAGGCCTTTGACTTCCTACGAGCAGTACTTC.

The CDR3 region has the DNA TGTGCCTGGAGTAGGTCACTTGTTGGTTCCGGGGAGCTGTTTTTT. This gives the protein CAWSRSLVGSGELFF. The chain has TRBV30 and TRBJ2-2; no clear D. The V gene lost 2 bases and the J gene lost 6 bases, with 16 bases spanning the gap. The germline CDR1 and CDR2 sequences are GTSNPN and SVGIG (reference sequence). This CDR3 has 15 residues.

The chain links TRBV15 to TRBJ1-4, with 11 bases that match TRBD1. The CDR3 has 15 residues. V lost 3 bases and J lost 8; bases outside the gene matches: 5. In germline, CDR1 is LNHNV, CDR2 YYDKDF (reference sequence). CDR3 sequence (DNA): TGTGCCACCAGCAGTCCGGGACAGGGGGAAGAAAAACTGTTTTTT. This sequence encodes CATSSPGQGEEKLFF. Filled out from reference TRBV15 and TRBJ1-4, the complete variable domain reads DAMVIQNPRYQVTQFGKPVTLSCSQTLNHNVMYWYQQKSSQAPKLLFHYYDKDFNNEADTPDNFQSRRPNTSFCFLDIRSPGLGDTAMYLCATSSPGQGEEKLFFGSGTQLSVL.

The chain joins TRBV7-6 to TRBJ2-3, with TRBD2 matching over 14 bases. The CDR3 totals 17 residues. CDR1 and CDR2 from the germline V gene are SGHVS and FNYEAQ. The ends lost 5 bases at V and 6 bases at J; junction bases unmatched: 10. DNA for the CDR3: TGTGCCAGCAGCCTCGGACTAGCGGGAGGCGGGGGCGATACGCAGTATTTT. Its protein is CASSLGLAGGGGDTQYF.

This chain connects TRBV7-9 to TRBJ2-3; 9 bases are a match to TRBD2. V gave up 5 bases and J gave up 4 bases; unmatched junction bases: 10. The CDR3 loop spans 16 amino acids. Germline CDR1 is SEHNR and CDR2 is FQNEAQ (reference sequence). The CDR3 nucleotides read TGTGCCAGCAGCCCTGCTGCGGGAGGGCCCCCAGATACGCAGTATTTT. This encodes CASSPAAGGPPDTQYF.

The chain links TRBV15 to TRBJ1-4; D possibly corresponds to TRBD1 (6 bases). Germline CDR1 reads LNHNV; CDR2 reads YYDKDF (reference sequence). There are 13 residues in the CDR3. With 6 bases removed from V and 10 bases from J, the gap between germline ends came to 15 bases. For the CDR3, the DNA is TGTGCCACCAGTTCTAAGGGGGGCGCAAAACTGTTTTTT. Protein sequence: CATSSKGGAKLFF.

This clone turned up a few times. V is TRBV5-4 and J is TRBJ1-2, with D possibly matching TRBD1 (5 bases). V was pared by 2 bases and J by 11 bases, with 19 bases between. Germline V CDR1 and CDR2: SGHNT, YYREEE (reference sequence). This CDR3 region has 14 residues. The CDR3 is CASSFDSGTRGYTF. CDR3 DNA: TGTGCCAGCAGCTTCGATTCCGGGACCCGGGGGTACACCTTC.

The V call is TRBV7-7, the J call TRBJ2-3; 9 nucleotides align to TRBD2. V dropped 3 bases and J dropped 4; count of bases not matched to a gene: 8. This CDR3 contains 16 residues. Germline CDR1 reads SSHAT; CDR2 reads FNYEAQ (reference sequence). The CDR3 is CASSLGVSGRADTQYF. As DNA, the CDR3 is TGTGCCAGCAGCTTGGGGGTTAGCGGGAGAGCAGATACGCAGTATTTT.

This clone was recorded only once. The gene calls are TRBV5-1 and TRBJ1-1, with 8 bases identical to TRBD1. Germline V gene data show CDR1 as SGHRS and CDR2 as YFSETQ. V was pared by 5 bases and J by 7 bases, with 7 bases of the junction left unmatched. This CDR3 spans 13 amino acids. The CDR3 reads CASRAGGSGEAFF. Written as DNA, the CDR3 is TGCGCCAGCAGGGCAGGGGGCTCGGGTGAAGCTTTCTTT. Supplemented by reference TRBV5-1 and TRBJ1-1, the full variable domain reads KAGVTQTPRYLIKTRGQQVTLSCSPISGHRSVSWYQQTPGQGLQFLFEYFSETQRNKGNFPGRFSGRQFSNSRSEMNVSTLELGDSALYLCASRAGGSGEAFFGQGTRLTVV.

V gene TRBV7-9 combines with J gene TRBJ1-2; TRBD1 is a possible D gene (5 bases). Trimming took off 4 bases at V and 7 bases at J, with 10 bases between the two ends. Per germline, CDR1 SEHNR and CDR2 FQNEAQ (reference sequence). The CDR3 extends over 12 amino acids. CDR3 nucleotides: TGTGCCAGCAGCTGGGGCGCCGGTGGCTACACCTTC. Translating gives CASSWGAGGYTF. The whole variable domain, filled in from reference TRBV7-9 and TRBJ1-2, reads DTGVSQNPRHKITKRGQNVTFRCDPISEHNRLYWYRQTLGQGPEFLTYFQNEAQLEKSRLLSDRFSAERPKGSFSTLEIQRTEQGDSAMYLCASSWGAGGYTFGSGTRLTVV.